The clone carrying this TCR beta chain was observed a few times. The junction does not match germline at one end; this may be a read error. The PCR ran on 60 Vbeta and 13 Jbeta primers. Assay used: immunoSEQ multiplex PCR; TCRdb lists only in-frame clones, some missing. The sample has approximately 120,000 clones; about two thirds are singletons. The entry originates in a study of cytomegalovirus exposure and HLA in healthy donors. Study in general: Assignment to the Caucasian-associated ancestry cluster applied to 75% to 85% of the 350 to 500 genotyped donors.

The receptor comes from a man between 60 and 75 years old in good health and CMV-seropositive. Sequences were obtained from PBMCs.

This CDR3 reads CASSEDDRWICF. As DNA, the CDR3 is TGTGCCAGCAGTGAGGACGACAGGTGGATATGCTTC. The rearrangement joins TRBV6-1 to TRBJ2-7, with D possibly matching TRBD1 (6 bases). Germline assignment: CDR1 MNHNS and CDR2 SASEGT. This CDR3 spans 12 amino acids.